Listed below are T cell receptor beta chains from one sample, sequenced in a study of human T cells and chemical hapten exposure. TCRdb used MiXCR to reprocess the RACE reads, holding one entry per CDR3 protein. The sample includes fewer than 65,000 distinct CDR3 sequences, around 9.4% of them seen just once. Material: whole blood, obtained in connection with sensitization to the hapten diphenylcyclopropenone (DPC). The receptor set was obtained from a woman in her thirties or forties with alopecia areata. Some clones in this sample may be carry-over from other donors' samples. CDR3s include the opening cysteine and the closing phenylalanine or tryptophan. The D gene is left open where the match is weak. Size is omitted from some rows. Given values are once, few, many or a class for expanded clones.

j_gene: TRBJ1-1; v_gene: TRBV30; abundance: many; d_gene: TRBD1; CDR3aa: CAWSVQGFEAFF; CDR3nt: TGTGCCTGGAGTGTACAGGGGTTTGAGGCTTTCTTT
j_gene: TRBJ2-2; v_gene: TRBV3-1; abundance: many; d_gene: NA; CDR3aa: CASSRVAGELFF; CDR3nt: TGTGCCAGCAGCAGGGTCGCCGGGGAGCTGTTTTTT
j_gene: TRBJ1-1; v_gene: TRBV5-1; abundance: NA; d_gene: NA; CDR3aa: CASSLGAEAEAFF; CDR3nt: TGCGCCAGCAGCTTGGGAGCTGAGGCTGAAGCTTTCTTT
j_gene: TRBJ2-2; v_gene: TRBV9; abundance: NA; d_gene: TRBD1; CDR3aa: CASSVAGGAYTGELFF; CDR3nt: TGTGCCAGCAGCGTAGCAGGGGGAGCGTACACCGGGGAGCTGTTTTTT
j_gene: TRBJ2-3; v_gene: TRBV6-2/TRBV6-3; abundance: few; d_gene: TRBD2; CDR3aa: CASSPILAGGADTQYF; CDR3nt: TGTGCCAGCAGTCCTATACTAGCGGGGGGTGCAGATACGCAGTATTTT
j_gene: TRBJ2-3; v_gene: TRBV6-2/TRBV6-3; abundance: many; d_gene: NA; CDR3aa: CASSYEVGGSSTDTQYF; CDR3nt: TGTGCCAGCAGTTACGAGGTGGGAGGTTCTAGCACAGATACGCAGTATTTT
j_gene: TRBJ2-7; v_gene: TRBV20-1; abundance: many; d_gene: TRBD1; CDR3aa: CSARGPGQGYEQYF; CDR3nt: TGCAGTGCTAGAGGTCCGGGACAGGGCTACGAGCAGTACTTC
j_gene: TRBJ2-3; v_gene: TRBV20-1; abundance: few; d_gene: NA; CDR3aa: CSARAVKGPGTDTQYF; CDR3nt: TGCAGTGCTAGAGCGGTCAAGGGGCCGGGCACAGATACGCAGTATTTT
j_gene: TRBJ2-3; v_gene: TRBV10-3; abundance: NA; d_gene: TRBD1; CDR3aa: CAIKRQGAGTDTQYF; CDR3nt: TGTGCCATCAAGAGACAGGGGGCAGGCACAGATACGCAGTATTTT
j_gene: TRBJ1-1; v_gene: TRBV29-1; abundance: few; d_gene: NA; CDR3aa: CSCHHTEAFF; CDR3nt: TGCAGTTGCCATCACACTGAAGCTTTCTTT
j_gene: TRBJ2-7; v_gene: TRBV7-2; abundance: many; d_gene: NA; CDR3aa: CASSLDPGYSYEQYF; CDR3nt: TGTGCCAGCAGCTTAGATCCCGGTTACTCCTACGAGCAGTACTTC
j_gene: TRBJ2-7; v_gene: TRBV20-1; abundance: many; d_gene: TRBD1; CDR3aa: CSAITGTGTYEQYF; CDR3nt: TGCAGTGCTATAACCGGGACAGGGACCTACGAGCAGTACTTC
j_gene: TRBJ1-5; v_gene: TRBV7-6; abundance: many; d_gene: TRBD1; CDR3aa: CASSSDRGGNQPQHF; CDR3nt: TGTGCCAGCAGCTCGGACAGGGGAGGCAATCAGCCCCAGCATTTT
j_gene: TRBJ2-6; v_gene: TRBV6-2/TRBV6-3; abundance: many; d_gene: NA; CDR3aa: CASSLSGANVLTF; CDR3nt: TGTGCCAGCAGCTTAAGTGGGGCCAACGTCCTGACTTTC
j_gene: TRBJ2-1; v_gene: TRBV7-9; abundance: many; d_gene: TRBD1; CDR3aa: CASSRPGTGSGNEQFF; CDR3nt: TGTGCCAGCAGCCGTCCCGGGACAGGGAGCGGCAATGAGCAGTTCTTC
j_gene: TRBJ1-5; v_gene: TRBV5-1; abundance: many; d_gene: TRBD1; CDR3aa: CASSRGQGEPQHF; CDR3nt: TGCGCCAGCAGCCGGGGACAGGGAGAGCCCCAGCATTTT
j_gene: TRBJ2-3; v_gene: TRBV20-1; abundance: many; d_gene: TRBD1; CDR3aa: CSAGTGAVADTQYF; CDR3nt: TGCAGTGCTGGGACAGGGGCCGTCGCAGATACGCAGTATTTT
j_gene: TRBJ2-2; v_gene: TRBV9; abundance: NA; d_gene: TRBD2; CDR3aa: CASSPGLAGTYTGELFF; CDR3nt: TGTGCCAGCAGCCCCGGACTAGCGGGGACCTACACCGGGGAGCTGTTTTTT
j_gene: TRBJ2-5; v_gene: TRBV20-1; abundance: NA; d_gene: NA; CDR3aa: CSADSQGHGQETQYF; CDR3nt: TGCAGTGCAGATTCCCAAGGGCATGGGCAAGAGACCCAGTACTTC
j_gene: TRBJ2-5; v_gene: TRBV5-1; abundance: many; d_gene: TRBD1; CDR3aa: CASSMGQSRVTQYF; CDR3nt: TGCGCCAGCAGCATGGGACAGTCTCGTGTGACCCAGTACTTC
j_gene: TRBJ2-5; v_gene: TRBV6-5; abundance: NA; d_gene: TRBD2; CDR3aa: CASSYLGGETQYF; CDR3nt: TGTGCCAGCAGTTACTTGGGGGGGGAGACCCAGTACTTC
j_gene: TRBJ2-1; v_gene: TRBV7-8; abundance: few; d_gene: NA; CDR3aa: CASSLATRQFF; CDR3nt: TGTGCCAGCAGCTTAGCTACCCGGCAGTTCTTC
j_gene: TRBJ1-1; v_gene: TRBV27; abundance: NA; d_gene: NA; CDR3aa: CASKNYIRGGTEAFF; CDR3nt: TGTGCCAGCAAAAACTACATCAGGGGCGGAACTGAAGCTTTCTTT